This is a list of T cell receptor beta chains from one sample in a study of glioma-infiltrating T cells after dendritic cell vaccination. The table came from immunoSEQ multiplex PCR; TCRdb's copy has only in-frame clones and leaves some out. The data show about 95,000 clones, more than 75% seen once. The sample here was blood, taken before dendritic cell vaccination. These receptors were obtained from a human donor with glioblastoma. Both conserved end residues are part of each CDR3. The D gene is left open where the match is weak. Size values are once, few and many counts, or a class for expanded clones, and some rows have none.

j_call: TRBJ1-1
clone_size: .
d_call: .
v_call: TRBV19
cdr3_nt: TGTGCCAGTAGTATGAGGGGAGGTACTGAAGCTTTCTTT
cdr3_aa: CASSMRGGTEAFF

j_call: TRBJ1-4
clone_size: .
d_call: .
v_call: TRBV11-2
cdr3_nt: TGTGCCAGCAGCTTCTCCTGGGAGGGAGATGAAAAACTGTTTTTT
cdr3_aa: CASSFSWEGDEKLFF

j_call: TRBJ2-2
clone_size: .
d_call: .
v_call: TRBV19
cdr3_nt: TGTGCCAGTAGTATAGAGTCACAAGGGGGAGCCACCGGGGAGCTGTTTTTT
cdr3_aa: CASSIESQGGATGELFF

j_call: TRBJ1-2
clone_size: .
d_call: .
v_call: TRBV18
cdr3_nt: TGTGCCAGCTCACCGGCGGGGGACTATGGCTACACCTTC
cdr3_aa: CASSPAGDYGYTF

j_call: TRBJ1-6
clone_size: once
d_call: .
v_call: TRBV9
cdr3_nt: TGTGCCAGCAGCGTAGCACCAGGGTTGAAAAATTCACCCCTCCACTTT
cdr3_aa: CASSVAPGLKNSPLHF

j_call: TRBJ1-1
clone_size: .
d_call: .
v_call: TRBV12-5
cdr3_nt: TGTGCTAGTGGTCAGGGGTTGGGGATGAACACTGAAGCTTTCTTT
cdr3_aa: CASGQGLGMNTEAFF

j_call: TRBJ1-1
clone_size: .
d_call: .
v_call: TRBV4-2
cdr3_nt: TGTGCCAGCAGCCAAGAAGACAGCCTGAACACTGAAGCTTTCTTT
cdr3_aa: CASSQEDSLNTEAFF

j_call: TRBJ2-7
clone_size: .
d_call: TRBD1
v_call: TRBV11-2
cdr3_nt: TGTGCCAGCTCACCCCGGACCGGGACAGCTTCTCCCGCTTGGTACGAGCAGTACTTC
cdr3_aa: CASSPRTGTASPAWYEQYF

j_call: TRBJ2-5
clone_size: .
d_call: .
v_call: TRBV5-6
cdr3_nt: TGTGCCAGCAGCAATGCGTTTGGTGGGGGGGCCGAGACCCAGTACTTC
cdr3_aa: CASSNAFGGGAETQYF

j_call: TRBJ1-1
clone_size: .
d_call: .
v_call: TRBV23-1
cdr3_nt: TGCGCCAGCAGTCGGGGCGGGGACACTGAAGCTTTCTTT
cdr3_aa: CASSRGGDTEAFF

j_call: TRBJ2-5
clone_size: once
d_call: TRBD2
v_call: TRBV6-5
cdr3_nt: TGTGCCAGCAGTGGGACTAGCAAGTCCCAAGAGACCCAGTACTTC
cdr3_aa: CASSGTSKSQETQYF

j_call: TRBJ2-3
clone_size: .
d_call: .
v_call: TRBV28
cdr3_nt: TGTGCCAGCAGTTTACAAGGACGGGGGTATTTT
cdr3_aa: CASSLQGRGYF

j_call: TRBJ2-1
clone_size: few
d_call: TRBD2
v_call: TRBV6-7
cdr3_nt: TGTGCCACCCGGACTAGCGGGAGGGTCCTTAGCTCCTACAATGAGCAGTTCTTC
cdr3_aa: CATRTSGRVLSSYNEQFF

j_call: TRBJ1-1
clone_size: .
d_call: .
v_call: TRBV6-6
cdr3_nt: TGTGCCAGCAGCCTAATTCTATCGAACACTGAAGCTTTCTTT
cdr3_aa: CASSLILSNTEAFF

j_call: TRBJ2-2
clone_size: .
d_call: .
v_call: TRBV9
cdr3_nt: TGTGCCAGCAGCGTAGCAGGGCAAACCGGGGAGCTGTTTTTT
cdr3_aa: CASSVAGQTGELFF

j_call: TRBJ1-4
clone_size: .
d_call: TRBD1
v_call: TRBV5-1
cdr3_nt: TGCGCCAGCAGCCCCAGGGGGGCAGTTAATGAAAAACTGTTTTTT
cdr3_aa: CASSPRGAVNEKLFF

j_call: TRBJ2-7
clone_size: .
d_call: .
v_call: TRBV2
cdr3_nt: TGTGCCAGCACCAGTTTCGACGAGCAGTACTTC
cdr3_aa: CASTSFDEQYF

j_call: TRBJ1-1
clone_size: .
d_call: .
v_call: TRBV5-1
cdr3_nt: TGCGCCAGCAGCCCGTTGGAGGGGCTTTACACTGAAGCTTTCTTT
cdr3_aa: CASSPLEGLYTEAFF

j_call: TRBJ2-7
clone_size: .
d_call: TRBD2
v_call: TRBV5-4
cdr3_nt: TGTGCCAGCAGCTTGGGGATAGCGGGGGTCTACGAGCAGTACTTC
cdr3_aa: CASSLGIAGVYEQYF

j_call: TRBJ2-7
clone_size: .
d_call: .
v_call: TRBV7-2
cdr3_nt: TGTGCCAGCAGCCCATCCCTCTCGTACGGGGAGCAGTACTTC
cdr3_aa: CASSPSLSYGEQYF

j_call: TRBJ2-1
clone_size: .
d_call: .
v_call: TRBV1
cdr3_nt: TGCACCAGCAGCCAGACCCTGACTAGCGGGAGGGCCTGGGACTCCTACAATGAGCAGTTCTTC
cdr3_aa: CTSSQTLTSGRAWDSYNEQFF

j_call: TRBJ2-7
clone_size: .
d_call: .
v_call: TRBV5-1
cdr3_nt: TGCGCCAGCAGCTTGGCTTCCCGCGGCAGGGTCTCCTACGAGCAGTACTTC
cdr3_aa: CASSLASRGRVSYEQYF

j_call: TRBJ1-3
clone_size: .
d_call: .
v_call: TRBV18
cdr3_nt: TGTGCCAGCTCACCATTTCCAGGGAACTCTGGAAACACCATATATTTT
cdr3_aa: CASSPFPGNSGNTIYF

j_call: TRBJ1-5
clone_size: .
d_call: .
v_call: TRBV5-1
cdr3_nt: TGCGCCAGCAGACACGACAGTAATAGCAATCAGCCCCAGCATTTT
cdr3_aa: CASRHDSNSNQPQHF

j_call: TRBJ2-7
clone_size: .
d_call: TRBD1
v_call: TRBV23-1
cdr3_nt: TGCGCCAGCAGTCAGGGCCGGACAGGGACAACCTACGAGCAGTACTTC
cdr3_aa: CASSQGRTGTTYEQYF

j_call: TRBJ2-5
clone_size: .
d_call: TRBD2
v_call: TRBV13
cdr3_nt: TGTGCCAGCAGCCCCCCCGCCCCTGGACTAGCGGGTGTCCGTGAGACCCAGTACTTC
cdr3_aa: CASSPPAPGLAGVRETQYF

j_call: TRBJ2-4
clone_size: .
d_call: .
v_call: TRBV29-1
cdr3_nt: TGCAGCGTTGTTACGGGAGCTATCAACATTCAGTACTTC
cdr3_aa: CSVVTGAINIQYF

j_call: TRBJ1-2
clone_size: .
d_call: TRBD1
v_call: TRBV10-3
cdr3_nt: TGTGCCATCAGTGACTTCGAGGGACAGCACTATGGCTACACCTTC
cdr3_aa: CAISDFEGQHYGYTF

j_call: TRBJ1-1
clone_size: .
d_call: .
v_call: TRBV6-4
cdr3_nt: TGTGCCAGCAGGCGGCAGGGCCCACGAAGTCTGACGGCTTTCTTT
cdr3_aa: CASRRQGPRSLTAFF

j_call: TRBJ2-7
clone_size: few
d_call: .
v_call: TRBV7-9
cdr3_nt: TGTGCCAGCAGCTCCCTTAGAGTTGAGCAGTACTTC
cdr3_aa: CASSSLRVEQYF

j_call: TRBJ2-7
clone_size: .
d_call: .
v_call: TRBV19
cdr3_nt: TGTGCCAGTAGTCCCACCGGACTTAAGTCGGCCGAGCAGTACTTC
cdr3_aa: CASSPTGLKSAEQYF

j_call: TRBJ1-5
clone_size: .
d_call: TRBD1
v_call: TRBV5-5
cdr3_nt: TGTGCCAGCAGCCGCCAGGGGGCGGATAGCAATCAGCCCCAGCATTTT
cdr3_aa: CASSRQGADSNQPQHF

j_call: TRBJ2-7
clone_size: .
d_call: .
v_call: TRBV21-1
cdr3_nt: TGTGCCAGCGTCTCGATTGGGCGGGTGCCCTACGAGCAGTACTTC
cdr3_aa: CASVSIGRVPYEQYF

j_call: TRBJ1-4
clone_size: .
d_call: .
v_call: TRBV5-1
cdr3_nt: TGCGCCAGCAGCTTGGGCGCGGAAGGTGAAAAACTGTTTTTT
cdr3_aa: CASSLGAEGEKLFF

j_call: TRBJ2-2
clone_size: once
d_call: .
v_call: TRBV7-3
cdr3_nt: TGTGCCAGTCAACCCCCGGGGAACACCGGGGAGCTGTTTTTT
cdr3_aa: CASQPPGNTGELFF

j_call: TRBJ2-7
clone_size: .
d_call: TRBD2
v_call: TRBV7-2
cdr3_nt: TGTGCCAGCAGCCGGCGGACTAGCGGGCTTAGCTCCTACGAGCAGTACTTC
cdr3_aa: CASSRRTSGLSSYEQYF

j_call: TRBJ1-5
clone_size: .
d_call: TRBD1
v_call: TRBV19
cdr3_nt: TGTGCCAGTAGTCTTACAGGGGGAGGGCAGCCCCAGCATTTT
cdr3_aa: CASSLTGGGQPQHF

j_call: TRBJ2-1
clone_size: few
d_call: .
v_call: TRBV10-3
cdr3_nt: TGTGCCATCAGTGAGGACTTGATCTCCTACAATGAGCAGTTCTTC
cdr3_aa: CAISEDLISYNEQFF

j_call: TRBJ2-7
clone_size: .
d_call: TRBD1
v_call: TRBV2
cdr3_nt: TGTGCCAGCAGAGACTGGGGACAGGGGGCGTCCGAGCAGTACTTC
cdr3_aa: CASRDWGQGASEQYF

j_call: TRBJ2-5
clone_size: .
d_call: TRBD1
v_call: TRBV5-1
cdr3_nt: TGCGCCAGCAGCCCCCGGGACAGGGGATTAGGAGAGACCCAGTACTTC
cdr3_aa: CASSPRDRGLGETQYF

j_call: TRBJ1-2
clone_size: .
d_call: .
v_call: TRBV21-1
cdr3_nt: TGTGCCAGCAGCAAAGAGGGGTGCGGCTACACCTTC
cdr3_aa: CASSKEGCGYTF

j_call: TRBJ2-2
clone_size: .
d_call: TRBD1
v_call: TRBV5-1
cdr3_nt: TGCGCCAGCAGGTCCGGGACAGGGGTTGAAGAGGAGCTGTTTTTT
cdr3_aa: CASRSGTGVEEELFF

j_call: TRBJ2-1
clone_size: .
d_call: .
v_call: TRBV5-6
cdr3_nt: TGTGCCAGCAGCTTGGGTAGGTGGAGTGAGCAGTTCTTC
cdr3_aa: CASSLGRWSEQFF

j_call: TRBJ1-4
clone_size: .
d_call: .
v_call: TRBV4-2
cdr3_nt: TGTGCCAGCAGCCTCGCGGCGGCAACTAATGAAAAACTGTTTTTT
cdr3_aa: CASSLAAATNEKLFF

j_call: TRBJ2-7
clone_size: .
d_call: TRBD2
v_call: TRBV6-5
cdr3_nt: TGTGCCAGCAGTTCCCAGTACAGCGGGAGCGGCGAGCAGTACTTC
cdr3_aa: CASSSQYSGSGEQYF

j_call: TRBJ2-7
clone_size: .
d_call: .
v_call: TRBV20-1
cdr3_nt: TGCAGTGCTAGAGCTAACTACGAGCAGTACTTC
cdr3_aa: CSARANYEQYF

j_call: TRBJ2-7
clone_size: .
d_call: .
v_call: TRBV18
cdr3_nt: TGTGCCAGCTCACCAGGGCAACTTTACGAGCAGTACTTC
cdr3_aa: CASSPGQLYEQYF

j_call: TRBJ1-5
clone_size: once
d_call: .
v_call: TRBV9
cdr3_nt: TGTGCCAGCAGCGCCGAGGGGGGGGCTTATCAGCCCCAGCATTTT
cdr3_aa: CASSAEGGAYQPQHF

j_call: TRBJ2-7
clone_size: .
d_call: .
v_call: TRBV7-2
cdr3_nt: TGTGCCAGCAGCTTAGAGGGGTCCAGGTACCACGAGCAGTACTTC
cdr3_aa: CASSLEGSRYHEQYF

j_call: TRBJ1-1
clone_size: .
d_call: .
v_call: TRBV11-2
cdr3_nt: TGTGCCAGCAGCGCCCAACAGGGTACGAACACTGAAGCTTTCTTT
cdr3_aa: CASSAQQGTNTEAFF